This TCR beta chain was sequenced during a study of T cells in Graves' hyperthyroidism and ophthalmopathy. Diagnoses were established using clinical symptoms, serum thyroxine and TRAb, thyroid ultrasound and orbital computed tomography. TCR beta CDR3 regions were amplified from RNA transcripts. First-round RT-PCR targeting the TCR CDR3 was performed with the HTBI primer set. TCRdb re-called the multiplex PCR reads with MiXCR, one entry per CDR3 protein. The data hold about 290,000 distinct CDR3 sequences, with more than 15% observed a single time. Findings and limits, study-wide: It was a median approximately 6 months before onset that the model predicted ophthalmopathy.

Trimming took 7 bases from V and 2 from J, leaving 8 bases between them. This CDR3 is 11 amino acids long. CDR1 is DFQATT, CDR2 SNEGSKA, per germline (reference sequence). This clonotype turned up a few times. No antigen is known for it. The sample taken for sequencing was blood. The sequence derives from a woman in her sixties or seventies with Graves' ophthalmopathy. This rearrangement joins TRBV20-1 to TRBJ1-2; D ambiguous. The CDR3 DNA is TGCAGTGTTTCAGGCAACTATGGCTACACCTTC. This sequence encodes CSVSGNYGYTF.